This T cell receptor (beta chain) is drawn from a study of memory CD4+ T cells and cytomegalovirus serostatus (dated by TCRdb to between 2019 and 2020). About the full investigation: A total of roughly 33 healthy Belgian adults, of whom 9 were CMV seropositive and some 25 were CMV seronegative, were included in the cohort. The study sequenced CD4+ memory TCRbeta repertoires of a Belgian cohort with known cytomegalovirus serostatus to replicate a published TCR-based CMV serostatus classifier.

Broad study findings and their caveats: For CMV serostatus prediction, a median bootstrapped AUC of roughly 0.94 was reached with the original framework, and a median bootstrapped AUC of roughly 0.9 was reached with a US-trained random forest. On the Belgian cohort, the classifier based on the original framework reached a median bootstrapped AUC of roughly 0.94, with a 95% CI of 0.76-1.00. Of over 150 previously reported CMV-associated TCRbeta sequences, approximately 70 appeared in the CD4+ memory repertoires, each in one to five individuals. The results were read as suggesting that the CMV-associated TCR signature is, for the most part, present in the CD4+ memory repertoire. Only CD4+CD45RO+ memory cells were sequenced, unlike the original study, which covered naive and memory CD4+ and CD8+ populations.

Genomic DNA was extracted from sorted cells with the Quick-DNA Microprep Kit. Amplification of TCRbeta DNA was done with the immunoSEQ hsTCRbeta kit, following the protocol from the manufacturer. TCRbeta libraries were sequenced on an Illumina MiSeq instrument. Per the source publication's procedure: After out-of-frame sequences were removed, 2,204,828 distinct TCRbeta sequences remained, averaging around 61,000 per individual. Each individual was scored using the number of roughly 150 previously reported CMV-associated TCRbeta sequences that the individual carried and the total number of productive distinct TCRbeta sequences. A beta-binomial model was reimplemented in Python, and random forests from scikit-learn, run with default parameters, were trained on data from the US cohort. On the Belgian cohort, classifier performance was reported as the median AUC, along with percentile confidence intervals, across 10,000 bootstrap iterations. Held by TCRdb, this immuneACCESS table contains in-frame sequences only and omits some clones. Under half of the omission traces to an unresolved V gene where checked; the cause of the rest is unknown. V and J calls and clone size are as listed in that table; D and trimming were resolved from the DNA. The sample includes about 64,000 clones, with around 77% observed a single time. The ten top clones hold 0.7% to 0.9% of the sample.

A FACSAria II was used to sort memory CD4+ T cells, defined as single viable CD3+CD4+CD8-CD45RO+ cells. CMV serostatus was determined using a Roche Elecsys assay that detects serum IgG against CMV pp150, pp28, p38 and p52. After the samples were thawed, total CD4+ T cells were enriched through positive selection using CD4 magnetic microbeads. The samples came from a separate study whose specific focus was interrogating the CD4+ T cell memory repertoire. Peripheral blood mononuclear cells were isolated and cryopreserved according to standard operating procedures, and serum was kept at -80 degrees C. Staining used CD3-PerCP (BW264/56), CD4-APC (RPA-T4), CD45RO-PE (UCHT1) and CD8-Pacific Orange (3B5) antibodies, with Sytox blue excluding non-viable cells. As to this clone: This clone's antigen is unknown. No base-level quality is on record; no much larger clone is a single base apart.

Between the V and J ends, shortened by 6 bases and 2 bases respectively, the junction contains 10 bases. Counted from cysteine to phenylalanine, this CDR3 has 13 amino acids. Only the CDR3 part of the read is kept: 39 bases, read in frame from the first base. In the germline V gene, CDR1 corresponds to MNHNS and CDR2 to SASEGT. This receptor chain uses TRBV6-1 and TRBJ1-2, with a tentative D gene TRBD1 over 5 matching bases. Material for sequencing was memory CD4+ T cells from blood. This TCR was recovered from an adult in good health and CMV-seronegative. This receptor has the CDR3 CASRVGQNYGYTF. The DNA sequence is TGTGCCAGCAGGGTGGGGCAGAACTATGGCTACACCTTC.